The rows below give T cell receptor beta chains drawn from one sample of a study of cytomegalovirus exposure and HLA in healthy donors. Measured with immunoSEQ multiplex PCR; TCRdb has only the in-frame clones, and not every one. The sample lists tens of thousands of clones; approximately 74% were seen once. Sequenced input: PBMCs. These receptors all come from a woman in her forties or fifties in good health and CMV-seropositive. CDR3s include the opening cysteine and the closing phenylalanine or tryptophan. Fields, in order: clone size, V gene, J gene, D gene, CDR3 protein, CDR3 DNA. A D gene is named only where the DNA matches it firmly. Not all rows give a size; the values are once, few, many and, for expanded clones, a class.

clone size: .
V gene: TRBV6-6
J gene: TRBJ2-4
D gene: .
CDR3 protein: CASSYEALLAKNIQYF
CDR3 DNA: TGTGCCAGCAGTTACGAGGCACTTCTAGCCAAAAACATTCAGTACTTC

clone size: .
V gene: TRBV5-1
J gene: TRBJ1-1
D gene: TRBD1
CDR3 protein: CASSWTGLNTEAFF
CDR3 DNA: TGCGCCAGCAGCTGGACAGGGTTGAACACTGAAGCTTTCTTT

clone size: .
V gene: TRBV11-2
J gene: TRBJ2-1
D gene: TRBD2
CDR3 protein: CASSLPGLAGVNEQFF
CDR3 DNA: TGTGCCAGCAGCTTACCGGGACTAGCGGGAGTTAATGAGCAGTTCTTC

clone size: few
V gene: TRBV4-1
J gene: TRBJ2-2
D gene: .
CDR3 protein: CASSQRSGSNTGELFF
CDR3 DNA: TGCGCCAGCAGCCAACGTAGCGGCTCGAACACCGGGGAGCTGTTTTTT

clone size: .
V gene: TRBV4-1
J gene: TRBJ2-1
D gene: .
CDR3 protein: CASSQVGARSYNEQFF
CDR3 DNA: TGCGCCAGCAGCCAAGTGGGGGCTAGGAGCTACAATGAGCAGTTCTTC

clone size: .
V gene: TRBV5-1
J gene: TRBJ2-7
D gene: TRBD1
CDR3 protein: CASSLGTGVIYEQYF
CDR3 DNA: TGCGCCAGCAGCCTAGGGACAGGGGTAATCTACGAGCAGTACTTC

clone size: few
V gene: TRBV1
J gene: TRBJ1-5
D gene: .
CDR3 protein: CTSSLGPGTVDQPQHF
CDR3 DNA: TGCACCAGCAGCCTAGGGCCAGGGACAGTGGATCAGCCCCAGCATTTT

clone size: .
V gene: TRBV19
J gene: TRBJ2-7
D gene: TRBD1
CDR3 protein: CASSPRTGILYEQYF
CDR3 DNA: TGTGCCAGTAGCCCACGGACAGGGATTCTCTACGAGCAGTACTTC

clone size: once
V gene: TRBV7-6
J gene: TRBJ2-5
D gene: .
CDR3 protein: CASSLGVGSYQYF
CDR3 DNA: TGTGCCAGCAGCTTAGGGGTCGGGAGTTACCAGTACTTC

clone size: .
V gene: TRBV2
J gene: TRBJ1-5
D gene: .
CDR3 protein: CASRGAGNSNQPQHF
CDR3 DNA: TGTGCCAGCAGAGGAGCAGGGAATAGCAATCAGCCCCAGCATTTT

clone size: few
V gene: TRBV9
J gene: TRBJ2-5
D gene: TRBD2
CDR3 protein: CASSVAAGGLQETQYF
CDR3 DNA: TGTGCCAGCAGCGTAGCGGCGGGAGGCCTCCAAGAGACCCAGTACTTC

clone size: few
V gene: TRBV7-2
J gene: TRBJ2-7
D gene: TRBD2
CDR3 protein: CASSRTSVSTYEQYF
CDR3 DNA: TGTGCCAGCAGCCGAACTAGCGTATCGACCTACGAGCAGTACTTC

clone size: once
V gene: TRBV4-1
J gene: TRBJ2-1
D gene: .
CDR3 protein: CASSLNRDSLYPFF
CDR3 DNA: TGCGCCAGCAGCCTCAACCGGGACTCCCTCTACCCTTTCTTC

clone size: .
V gene: TRBV2
J gene: TRBJ2-7
D gene: TRBD1
CDR3 protein: CATSGQGSYEQYF
CDR3 DNA: TGTGCCACCTCGGGACAGGGGTCCTACGAGCAGTACTTC

clone size: .
V gene: TRBV7-9
J gene: TRBJ1-2
D gene: TRBD1
CDR3 protein: CASSFGDRESYTF
CDR3 DNA: TGTGCCAGCAGCTTCGGAGACAGGGAGAGCTACACCTTC

clone size: .
V gene: TRBV7-2
J gene: TRBJ2-5
D gene: .
CDR3 protein: CASTRKYGSETQYF
CDR3 DNA: TGTGCCAGCACCCGAAAGTACGGGAGCGAGACCCAGTACTTC

clone size: .
V gene: TRBV27
J gene: TRBJ2-2
D gene: TRBD2
CDR3 protein: CASHLGGRVTGELFF
CDR3 DNA: TGTGCCTCTCATTTGGGCGGGAGGGTGACCGGGGAGCTGTTTTTT

clone size: .
V gene: TRBV5-4
J gene: TRBJ1-1
D gene: .
CDR3 protein: CASGQGGTEAFF
CDR3 DNA: TGTGCCAGCGGGCAGGGCGGCACTGAAGCTTTCTTT

clone size: .
V gene: TRBV6-1
J gene: TRBJ1-5
D gene: .
CDR3 protein: CATSAMAGKQPQHF
CDR3 DNA: TGTGCCACGTCCGCGATGGCAGGGAAACAGCCCCAGCATTTT

clone size: .
V gene: TRBV28
J gene: TRBJ2-1
D gene: TRBD1
CDR3 protein: CASNTGQDSSYNEQFF
CDR3 DNA: TGTGCCAGCAACACGGGACAGGATAGCTCCTACAATGAGCAGTTCTTC

clone size: few
V gene: TRBV10-3
J gene: TRBJ2-7
D gene: TRBD1
CDR3 protein: CAISGDRGKNEQYF
CDR3 DNA: TGTGCCATCAGTGGCGACAGGGGGAAAAACGAGCAGTACTTC

clone size: .
V gene: TRBV18
J gene: TRBJ1-1
D gene: TRBD1
CDR3 protein: CMTIGTGEAFF
CDR3 DNA: TGTATGACGATCGGGACAGGTGAAGCTTTCTTT

clone size: .
V gene: TRBV7-9
J gene: TRBJ2-2
D gene: TRBD2
CDR3 protein: CASSLRPVSGRSTGELFF
CDR3 DNA: TGTGCCAGCAGCTTACGTCCGGTTAGCGGGAGGTCCACCGGGGAGCTGTTTTTT

clone size: .
V gene: TRBV7-3
J gene: TRBJ1-2
D gene: .
CDR3 protein: CASSLTASGGYTF
CDR3 DNA: TGTGCCAGCAGCTTAACCGCCTCGGGAGGCTACACCTTC

clone size: .
V gene: TRBV11-3
J gene: TRBJ2-7
D gene: .
CDR3 protein: CASRLASGSYEQYF
CDR3 DNA: TGTGCCAGCAGATTAGCCAGCGGGTCCTACGAGCAGTACTTC

clone size: .
V gene: TRBV4-1
J gene: TRBJ1-5
D gene: .
CDR3 protein: CASSQDGTGIRPQNF
CDR3 DNA: TGCGCCAGCAGCCAAGATGGGACTGGGATTAGGCCCCAGAATTTT

clone size: .
V gene: TRBV6-1
J gene: TRBJ1-1
D gene: .
CDR3 protein: CASRQGRRSTEAFF
CDR3 DNA: TGTGCCAGCAGGCAGGGGCGTCGGTCGACTGAAGCTTTCTTT

clone size: .
V gene: TRBV27
J gene: TRBJ1-1
D gene: .
CDR3 protein: CASSSTKRGTEAFF
CDR3 DNA: TGTGCCAGCAGCTCCACGAAGCGGGGCACTGAAGCTTTCTTT

clone size: medium-sized
V gene: TRBV5-1
J gene: TRBJ2-1
D gene: TRBD1
CDR3 protein: CASSRLGTGGNIHEQFF
CDR3 DNA: TGCGCCAGCAGCCGCCTCGGGACAGGGGGTAACATCCATGAGCAGTTCTTC

clone size: .
V gene: TRBV10-3
J gene: TRBJ2-7
D gene: TRBD1
CDR3 protein: CAISGTGRTYEQYF
CDR3 DNA: TGTGCCATCAGCGGGACAGGTCGGACCTACGAGCAGTACTTC

clone size: .
V gene: TRBV9
J gene: TRBJ1-4
D gene: .
CDR3 protein: CASSVGLATSTNEKLFF
CDR3 DNA: TGTGCCAGCAGCGTAGGGCTAGCTACCTCAACTAATGAAAAACTGTTTTTT

clone size: once
V gene: TRBV6-4
J gene: TRBJ1-1
D gene: .
CDR3 protein: CASSLGLNTEAFF
CDR3 DNA: TGTGCCAGCAGTTTGGGCTTGAACACTGAAGCTTTCTTT

clone size: few
V gene: TRBV6-6
J gene: TRBJ1-1
D gene: .
CDR3 protein: CASSYSSISTVFF
CDR3 DNA: TGTGCCAGCAGTTACTCGAGTATATCGACAGTATTCTTT

clone size: .
V gene: TRBV11-2
J gene: TRBJ2-1
D gene: .
CDR3 protein: CASSGRDHLARNEQFF
CDR3 DNA: TGTGCCAGCAGCGGCAGGGATCACCTCGCCAGGAATGAGCAGTTCTTC

clone size: .
V gene: TRBV6-4
J gene: TRBJ2-3
D gene: TRBD2
CDR3 protein: CASSDVIGRPKGSDTQYF
CDR3 DNA: TGTGCCAGCAGTGACGTAATCGGGAGGCCGAAAGGGTCAGATACGCAGTATTTT

clone size: few
V gene: TRBV10-2
J gene: TRBJ2-7
D gene: TRBD2
CDR3 protein: CASSTSDKGYEQYF
CDR3 DNA: TGCGCCAGCAGCACTAGCGACAAGGGGTACGAGCAGTACTTC

clone size: .
V gene: TRBV5-1
J gene: TRBJ1-2
D gene: .
CDR3 protein: CASSGGAVLYGYTF
CDR3 DNA: TGCGCCAGCAGCGGAGGGGCAGTTCTTTATGGCTACACCTTC

clone size: .
V gene: TRBV2
J gene: TRBJ2-5
D gene: TRBD1
CDR3 protein: CARRKTGQETQYF
CDR3 DNA: TGTGCCAGGAGAAAGACAGGGCAAGAGACCCAGTACTTC

clone size: .
V gene: TRBV29-1
J gene: TRBJ2-3
D gene: .
CDR3 protein: CSVVASDSLDTQYF
CDR3 DNA: TGCAGCGTTGTTGCCTCAGACAGTCTGGATACGCAGTATTTT

clone size: .
V gene: TRBV6-6
J gene: TRBJ1-1
D gene: .
CDR3 protein: CAIRRGQLNTEAFF
CDR3 DNA: TGTGCCATCCGACGAGGACAGTTGAACACTGAAGCTTTCTTT

clone size: .
V gene: TRBV5-1
J gene: TRBJ2-1
D gene: TRBD2
CDR3 protein: CASSSWDGRINEQFF
CDR3 DNA: TGCGCCAGCAGCTCATGGGACGGGAGGATCAATGAGCAGTTCTTC

clone size: few
V gene: TRBV5-6
J gene: TRBJ1-2
D gene: .
CDR3 protein: CASSLGQHYGYTF
CDR3 DNA: TGTGCCAGCAGCTTGGGACAGCACTATGGCTACACCTTC

clone size: .
V gene: TRBV19
J gene: TRBJ1-5
D gene: .
CDR3 protein: CASSIGGRTSNQPQHF
CDR3 DNA: TGTGCCAGTAGTATAGGAGGGCGGACCAGCAATCAGCCCCAGCATTTT

clone size: .
V gene: TRBV12-2
J gene: TRBJ2-1
D gene: .
CDR3 protein: CASRPRDRGGNEQFF
CDR3 DNA: TGTGCAAGTCGTCCTCGGGACAGGGGTGGCAATGAGCAGTTCTTC

clone size: .
V gene: TRBV7-8
J gene: TRBJ2-7
D gene: .
CDR3 protein: CASSARGEQYF
CDR3 DNA: TGTGCCAGCAGCGCGCGTGGCGAGCAGTACTTC

clone size: .
V gene: TRBV11-2
J gene: TRBJ2-3
D gene: TRBD2
CDR3 protein: CASSLVTGLGSTDTQYF
CDR3 DNA: TGTGCCAGCAGCTTAGTAACGGGACTAGGGAGCACAGATACGCAGTATTTT

clone size: .
V gene: TRBV5-5
J gene: TRBJ2-4
D gene: .
CDR3 protein: CASSLDRMDIQYF
CDR3 DNA: TGTGCCAGCAGCTTGGACAGAATGGACATTCAGTACTTC

clone size: .
V gene: TRBV27
J gene: TRBJ1-2
D gene: .
CDR3 protein: CASSFQGRSGYTF
CDR3 DNA: TGTGCCAGCAGTTTCCAGGGGCGGAGCGGCTACACCTTC

clone size: .
V gene: TRBV18
J gene: TRBJ1-2
D gene: TRBD1
CDR3 protein: CASSPGENRGRNGYTF
CDR3 DNA: TGTGCCAGCTCACCAGGTGAAAACAGGGGGCGAAATGGCTACACCTTC

clone size: .
V gene: TRBV25-1
J gene: TRBJ1-1
D gene: .
CDR3 protein: CASRAQGKRTEAFF
CDR3 DNA: TGTGCCAGCAGGGCCCAGGGTAAAAGAACTGAAGCTTTCTTT

clone size: .
V gene: TRBV6-4
J gene: TRBJ2-1
D gene: .
CDR3 protein: CASSDEADNEQFF
CDR3 DNA: TGTGCCAGCAGTGACGAGGCAGACAATGAGCAGTTCTTC

clone size: .
V gene: TRBV4-1
J gene: TRBJ2-7
D gene: .
CDR3 protein: CASSQETRAYEQYF
CDR3 DNA: TGCGCCAGCAGCCAAGAAACGCGGGCCTACGAGCAGTACTTC

clone size: .
V gene: TRBV18
J gene: TRBJ2-2
D gene: TRBD2
CDR3 protein: CASSPRAGEAGELFF
CDR3 DNA: TGTGCCAGCTCACCTCGCGCGGGAGAGGCCGGGGAGCTGTTTTTT

clone size: .
V gene: TRBV9
J gene: TRBJ2-3
D gene: TRBD1
CDR3 protein: CASSEGQGASTDTQYF
CDR3 DNA: TGTGCCAGCAGCGAGGGACAGGGGGCTTCCACAGATACGCAGTATTTT